The present entry profiles one TCR beta chain with its context. Cohort placement rested on clinical history that participants reported themselves. This sample is drawn from a study of blood T cell repertoires in COVID-19. The CDR3 consists of 14 residues. V was clipped by 0 bases and J by 4 bases, with 10 bases between them. Germline CDR1 SGHNT, CDR2 YYREEE (reference sequence). Method: immunoSEQ multiplex PCR; TCRdb's copy keeps in-frame clones and lacks some. The table has roughly 350,000 clones, under 95% seen once. This sequence was found in a woman in her 30s who had recovered from COVID-19. Sequenced sample: PBMCs or T cells enriched from blood (not recorded which). This sequence joins TRBV5-4 and TRBJ2-5, with D possibly being TRBD2 (6 bases). The CDR3 protein is CASSLAPGGETQYF. Here the CDR3 DNA reads TGTGCCAGCAGCTTGGCCCCCGGGGGAGAGACCCAGTACTTC. Complete variable domain (other parts from reference TRBV5-4 and TRBJ2-5): ETGVTQSPTHLIKTRGQQVTLRCSSQSGHNTVSWYQQALGQGPQFIFQYYREEENGRGNFPPRFSGLQFPNYSSELNVNALELDDSALYLCASSLAPGGETQYFGPGTRLLVL.